This T cell receptor beta chain was sequenced for a study of T-cell memory formation after mild COVID-19. Study conclusions and caveats: Specificity for SARS-CoV-2 was not confirmed among the second-wave clones peaking on day 37.

TCRdb reprocessed the 5' RACE reads via MiXCR and lists one record per CDR3 protein. The profile shows approximately 150,000 distinct CDR3 sequences, under 15% of them singletons. In the case of this clonotype: What it binds is unknown.

Germline lookup yields CDR1 MNHEY and CDR2 SVGAGI. CDR3 size: 15 residues. With 4 bases clipped from V and 9 bases from J, the junction kept 12 bases outside the gene matches. The specimen sequenced was PBMCs or a T cell subset sorted from them (not recorded which). The rearrangement links TRBV6-5 to TRBJ1-5; 7 bases fit TRBD1. The sequence derives from a man aged 18 to 29 who had mild COVID-19 (a few samples of this study predate the infection). Cell type and time point are not known. For the CDR3, the DNA is TGTGCCAGCAGTTCACGGACAGGCCCGGGTGGGCCCCAGCATTTT. Protein product: CASSSRTGPGGPQHF.